The 2 T cell receptor beta chains below come from one sample, sequenced in a study of cytomegalovirus exposure and HLA in healthy donors. Amplification used 60 Vbeta primers and 13 Jbeta primers. The method was immunoSEQ multiplex PCR; TCRdb's version includes in-frame clones alone and lacks a portion of them. The sample carries around 90,000 clones, roughly 79% recorded once. Sequencing input: PBMCs. The receptors originated from a young man in good health and CMV-seronegative.

The CDR3 region is CASSLPSGSISSYNEQFF. The CDR3 DNA reads as TGTGCCAGCAGTTTGCCTAGCGGGTCGATAAGCTCCTACAATGAGCAGTTCTTC. The chain couples TRBV28 to TRBJ2-1, with 8 bases lining up with TRBD2. Germline CDR1 reads MDHEN; CDR2 reads SYDVKM. J lost 0 bases, V lost 3 bases, and 10 bases had no gene match. The CDR3 is made up of 18 amino acids.

The chain employs TRBV7-2 and TRBJ2-7, with D possibly being TRBD2 (5 bases). The V end was cut by 6 bases, the J end by 3 bases, with 21 bases between. Germline CDR1 SGHTA, CDR2 FQGNSA. The CDR3 is 16 amino acids. CDR3 protein: CASSASYSERIYEQYV. CDR3 DNA sequence: TGTGCCAGCAGTGCTAGCTATAGCGAGAGAATCTACGAGCAGTACGTC.